This section outlines one T cell receptor beta chain sequence together with its context. Its antigen remains unidentified. The data were obtained in a study of cytomegalovirus exposure and HLA in healthy donors. Study observations and caveats: TRBV6-2, TRBV6-3 and some other V segments were excluded as indistinguishable.

V shed 0 bases, J shed 5 bases, and the junction held 17 bases outside the gene matches. The CDR3 is 19 amino acids. The germline V gene encodes CDR1 SGHRS and CDR2 YFSETQ. Primers: 60 Vbeta forward and 13 Jbeta reverse. The assay was immunoSEQ multiplex PCR, and TCRdb's table has in-frame clones only and misses some. The top ten hold 10% to 15% of the sample, which has around 140,000 clones, around 80% seen once. The sample comprised PBMCs. This receptor was obtained from a man aged 40-49 years in good health and CMV-seropositive. V and J are TRBV5-1 and TRBJ2-7, with 10 bases that match TRBD1. The CDR3 loop is CASSLAAIPSGTGADEQYF. The CDR3 DNA reads TGCGCCAGCAGCTTGGCCGCCATCCCTTCAGGGACAGGGGCGGACGAGCAGTACTTC.